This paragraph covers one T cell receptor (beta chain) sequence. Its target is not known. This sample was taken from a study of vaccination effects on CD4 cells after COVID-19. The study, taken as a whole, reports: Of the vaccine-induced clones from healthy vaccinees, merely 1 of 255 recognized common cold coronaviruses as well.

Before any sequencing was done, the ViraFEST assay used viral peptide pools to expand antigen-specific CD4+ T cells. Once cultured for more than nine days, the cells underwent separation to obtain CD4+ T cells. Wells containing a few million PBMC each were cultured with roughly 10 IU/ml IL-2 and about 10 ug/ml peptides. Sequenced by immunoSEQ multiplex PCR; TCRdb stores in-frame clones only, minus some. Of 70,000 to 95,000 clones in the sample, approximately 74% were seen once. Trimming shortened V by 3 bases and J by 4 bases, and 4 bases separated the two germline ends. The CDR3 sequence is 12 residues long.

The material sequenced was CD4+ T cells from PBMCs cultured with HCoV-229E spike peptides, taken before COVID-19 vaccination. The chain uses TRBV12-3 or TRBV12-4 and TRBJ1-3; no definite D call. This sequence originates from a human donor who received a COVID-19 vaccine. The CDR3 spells CASSLGGNTIYF. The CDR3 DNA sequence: TGTGCCAGCAGTTTGGGGGGAAACACCATATATTTT.